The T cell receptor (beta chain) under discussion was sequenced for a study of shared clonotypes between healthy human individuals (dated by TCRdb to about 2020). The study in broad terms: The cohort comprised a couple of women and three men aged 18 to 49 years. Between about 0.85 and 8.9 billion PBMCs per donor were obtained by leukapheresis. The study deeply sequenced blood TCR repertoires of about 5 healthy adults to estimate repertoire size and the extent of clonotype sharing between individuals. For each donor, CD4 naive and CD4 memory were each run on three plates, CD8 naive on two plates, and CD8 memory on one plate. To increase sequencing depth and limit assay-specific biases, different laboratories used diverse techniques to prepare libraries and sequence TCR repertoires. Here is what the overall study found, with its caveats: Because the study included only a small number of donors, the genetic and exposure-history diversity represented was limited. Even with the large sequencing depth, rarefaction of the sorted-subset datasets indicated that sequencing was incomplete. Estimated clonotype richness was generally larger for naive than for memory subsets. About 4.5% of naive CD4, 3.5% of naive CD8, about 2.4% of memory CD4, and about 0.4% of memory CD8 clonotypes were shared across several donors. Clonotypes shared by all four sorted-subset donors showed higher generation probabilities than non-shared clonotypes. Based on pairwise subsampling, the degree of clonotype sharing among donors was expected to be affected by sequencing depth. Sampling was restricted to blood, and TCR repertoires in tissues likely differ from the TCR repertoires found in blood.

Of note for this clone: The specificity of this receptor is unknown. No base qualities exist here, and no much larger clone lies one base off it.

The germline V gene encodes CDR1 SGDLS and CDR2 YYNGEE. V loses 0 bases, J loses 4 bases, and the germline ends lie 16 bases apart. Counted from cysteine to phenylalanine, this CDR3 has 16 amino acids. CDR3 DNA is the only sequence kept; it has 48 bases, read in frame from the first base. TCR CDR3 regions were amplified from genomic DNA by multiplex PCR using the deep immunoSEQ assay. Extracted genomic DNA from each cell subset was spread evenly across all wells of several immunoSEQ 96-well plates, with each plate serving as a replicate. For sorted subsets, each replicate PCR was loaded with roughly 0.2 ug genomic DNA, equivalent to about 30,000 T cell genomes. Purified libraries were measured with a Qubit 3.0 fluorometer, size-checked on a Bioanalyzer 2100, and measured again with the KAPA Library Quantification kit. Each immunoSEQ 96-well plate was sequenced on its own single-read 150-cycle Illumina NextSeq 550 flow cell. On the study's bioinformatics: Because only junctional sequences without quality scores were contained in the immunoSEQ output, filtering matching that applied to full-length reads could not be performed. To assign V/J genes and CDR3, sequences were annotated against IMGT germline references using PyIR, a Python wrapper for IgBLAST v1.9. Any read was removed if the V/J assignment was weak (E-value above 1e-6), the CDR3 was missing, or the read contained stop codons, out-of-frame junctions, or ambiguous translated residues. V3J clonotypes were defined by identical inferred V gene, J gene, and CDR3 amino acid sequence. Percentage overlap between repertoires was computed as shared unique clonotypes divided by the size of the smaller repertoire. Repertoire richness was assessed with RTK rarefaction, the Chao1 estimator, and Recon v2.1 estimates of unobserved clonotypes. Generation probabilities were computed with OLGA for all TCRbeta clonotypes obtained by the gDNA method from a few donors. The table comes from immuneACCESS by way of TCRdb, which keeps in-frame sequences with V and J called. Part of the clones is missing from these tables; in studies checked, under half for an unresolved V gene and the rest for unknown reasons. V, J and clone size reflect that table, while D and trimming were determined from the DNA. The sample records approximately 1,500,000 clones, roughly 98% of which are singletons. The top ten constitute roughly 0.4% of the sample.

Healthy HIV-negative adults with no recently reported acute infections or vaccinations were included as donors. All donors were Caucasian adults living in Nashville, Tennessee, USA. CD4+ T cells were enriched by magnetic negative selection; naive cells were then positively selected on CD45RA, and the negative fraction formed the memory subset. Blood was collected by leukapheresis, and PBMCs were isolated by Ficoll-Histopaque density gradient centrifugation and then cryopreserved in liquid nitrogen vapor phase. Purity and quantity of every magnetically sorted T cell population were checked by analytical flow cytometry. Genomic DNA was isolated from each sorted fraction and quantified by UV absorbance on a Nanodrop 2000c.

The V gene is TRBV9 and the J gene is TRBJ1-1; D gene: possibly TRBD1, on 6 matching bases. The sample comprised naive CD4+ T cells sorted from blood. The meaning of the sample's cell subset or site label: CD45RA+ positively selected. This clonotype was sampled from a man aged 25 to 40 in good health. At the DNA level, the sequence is TGTGCCAGCAGCGTAGGGTCCGGGGGGCCAGGCACTGAAGCTTTCTTT. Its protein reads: CASSVGSGGPGTEAFF.